This TCR beta chain was profiled in a study of blood T cell repertoires in COVID-19. Background on the study: Sample material is recorded as cDNA or gDNA derived from T cells, B-cell-depleted T cells, or PBMCs.

TCRdb's table, derived via immunoSEQ multiplex PCR, lists solely in-frame clones and lacks some. The sample carries about 260,000 clones, about nine tenths recorded once. The V end was cut by 4 bases, the J end by 3 bases, with 13 bases between. The CDR3 is made up of 15 amino acids. Germline values: CDR1 MDHEN, CDR2 SYDVKM. Sequencing used peripheral blood. The V gene is TRBV28, the J gene TRBJ2-4, with TRBD1 as a possible D gene (6 bases). This TCR derives from a woman aged 40 to 55 with acute or convalescent COVID-19. The CDR3 is CASSSAGQSKNIQYF. CDR3 nucleotides: TGTGCCAGCAGTTCGGCCGGACAGAGCAAAAACATTCAGTACTTC. The full variable domain, with the rest looked up from reference TRBV28 and TRBJ2-4, is DVKVTQSSRYLVKRTGEKVFLECVQDMDHENMFWYRQDPGLGLRLIYFSYDVKMKEKGDIPEGYSVSREKKERFSLILESASTNQTSMYLCASSSAGQSKNIQYFGAGTRLSVL.